These 6 T cell receptor beta chains originate from one sample sequenced in a study of cytomegalovirus exposure and HLA in healthy donors. The assay was immunoSEQ multiplex PCR, and TCRdb's table has in-frame clones only and misses some. The data contain tens of thousands of clones, approximately 86% of them singletons. Input material: PBMCs. Source of these receptors: a man younger than 40 in good health and CMV-seronegative.

V gene TRBV7-3 combines with J gene TRBJ2-2; no definite D call. There are 12 residues in the CDR3. Trimming took off 4 bases at V and 8 bases at J, with 8 bases between the two ends. Germline lookup yields CDR1 SGHTA and CDR2 FQGTGA. The CDR3 sequence: CASSYGYGELFF. The CDR3 nucleotides read TGTGCCAGCAGCTACGGGTATGGGGAGCTGTTTTTT. Drawing the rest from reference TRBV7-3 and TRBJ2-2, the complete variable domain is GAGVSQTPSNKVTEKGKYVELRCDPISGHTALYWYRQSLGQGPEFLIYFQGTGAADDSGLPNDRFFAVRPEGSVSTLKIQRTERGDSAVYLCASSYGYGELFFGEGSRLTVL.

V is TRBV6-1 and J is TRBJ2-5; D is possibly TRBD1 (6 bases). Germline V lookup: CDR1 MNHNS, CDR2 SASEGT. The CDR3 covers 13 residues. V lost 6 bases and J 5 bases, leaving 13 bases between the germline ends. CDR3 coding DNA: TGTGCCAGCAGCCGACAGGAATGGGAGACCCAGTACTTC. Amino acid sequence: CASSRQEWETQYF.

This sequence joins TRBV7-2 and TRBJ1-2, with 9 bases fitting TRBD1. V was clipped by 5 bases and J by 7 bases; unmatched bases: 8. The length of the CDR3 is 14 residues. In germline, CDR1 is SGHTA, CDR2 FQGNSA. CDR3 DNA sequence: TGTGCCAGCAGCACAACAGGGGGCTTTGGTGGCTACACCTTC. It translates to CASSTTGGFGGYTF.

V usage is TRBV19 and J usage is TRBJ2-3; TRBD1 agrees at 10 bases. The V gene's germline CDR1 is LNHDA and CDR2 SQIVND (reference sequence). With V trimmed by 4 bases and J by 8 bases, 9 bases remained unmatched. This CDR3 region has 15 residues. CDR3 loop: CASSTPGQGIATQYF. The CDR3 DNA reads TGTGCCAGTAGTACTCCGGGACAGGGGATAGCTACGCAGTATTTT.

The genes are TRBV5-1 and TRBJ1-2; 7 positions agree with TRBD1. The junction had 14 bases not matched to a gene; V was cut back by 7 bases and J by 5 bases. Germline V gene lookup returns CDR1 SGHRS and CDR2 YFSETQ. The CDR3 contains 15 residues. CDR3 amino acids: CASSPEPGQLYGYTF. The CDR3 DNA follows: TGCGCCAGCTCCCCAGAGCCGGGACAGCTATATGGCTACACCTTC.

Only one count was recorded for this clone. The gene calls are TRBV28 and TRBJ1-2; 8 bases fit TRBD1. Trimming took 5 bases from V and 5 from J; bases not matched to a gene: 13. Germline V gives CDR1 MDHEN, CDR2 SYDVKM. The CDR3 length is 16 residues. The CDR3 nucleotides are TGTGCCAGCAGTAGAGAGGCAGGGGGCTTATTGTATGGCTACACCTTC. Amino acid sequence: CASSREAGGLLYGYTF.